The 24 T cell receptor beta chains reported below all come from one sample, sequenced in a study of regulatory T cells in long-lasting Graves disease. The time point here: persistent/refractory GD, antithyroid drugs over 5 years with positive TRAb. The TCR library used RNA extracted from PBMCs. Assembly of TCR beta libraries relied on iRepertoire HTBI primers together with Arm-PCR of CDR3 regions. Using its own MiXCR run on the multiplex PCR reads, TCRdb lists one record per CDR3 protein. Of about 460,000 distinct CDR3 sequences listed, approximately 22% are singletons. The specimen comprised peripheral blood mononuclear cells (PBMCs), sampled when the disease was refractory, from a patient treated with antithyroid drugs. The receptors derive from a female donor with Graves disease.

There are many counts of this clonotype. CDR3 protein: CAWTVQGNYGYTF. CDR3 in DNA: TGTGCCTGGACCGTACAGGGGAACTATGGCTACACCTTC. V usage is TRBV30 and J usage is TRBJ1-2, with 7 bases fitting TRBD1. J lost 2 bases, V lost 4 bases, and 4 bases had no gene match. Germline CDR1 is GTSNPN and CDR2 is SVGIG (reference sequence). CDR3 length: 13 residues.

The rearrangement uses TRBV6-1 and TRBJ1-1, with 7 bases lining up with TRBD1. The CDR3 is 13 amino acids. Trimming took 11 bases from V and 4 from J; bases not matched to a gene: 10. CDR1 is MNHNS, CDR2 SASEGT, per germline. CDR3: CAGRQGPVTEAFF. The CDR3, as DNA: TGTGCCGGTAGACAGGGTCCGGTCACTGAAGCTTTCTTT.

In its sample, this clonotype was seen many times. This chain joins TRBV2 and TRBJ1-1; D is unclear. Germline CDR1 reads SNHLY; CDR2 reads FYNNEI. V shed 10 bases and J shed 1 base, with 16 bases lying between them. The CDR3 has 14 amino acids. DNA for the CDR3: TGTGCCATCCGGAGGAGGGCGGCGAACACTGAAGCTTTCTTT. Protein product: CAIRRRAANTEAFF.

This clonotype turned up a few times. This chain links TRBV6-2 or TRBV6-3 with TRBJ2-1, with 9 bases identical to TRBD2. Germline CDR1 and CDR2: MNHEY and SVGEGT. The CDR3 has 16 amino acids. After removal of 2 bases from V and 4 bases from J, the junction contained 6 bases not matched to a gene. The CDR3 region has the DNA TGTGCCAGCAGTTACCGGCGGGGGGGGTCTTACAATGAGCAGTTCTTC. Protein: CASSYRRGGSYNEQFF.

The rearrangement uses TRBV19 and TRBJ2-1; no firm D call. This CDR3 is 16 amino acids long. The germline V gene has CDR1 LNHDA and CDR2 SQIVND (reference sequence). Trimming removed 1 base at V and 0 bases at J, with 10 bases between. CDR3 amino acids: CASSIAWLSSYNEQFF. CDR3 nucleotides: TGTGCCAGTAGTATAGCGTGGTTAAGCTCCTACAATGAGCAGTTCTTC.

Only a few counts were recorded for this clonotype. The gene calls are TRBV6-2 or TRBV6-3 and TRBJ2-5, with D possibly matching TRBD2 (6 bases). This CDR3 contains 15 residues. Germline assignment: CDR1 MNHEY and CDR2 SVGEGT. V shed 8 bases and J shed 4 bases, with 20 bases lying between them. Here the CDR3 reads CASGKEGRRGETQYF. The CDR3 DNA is TGTGCCAGCGGCAAGGAGGGACGGCGGGGAGAGACCCAGTACTTC.

The V call is TRBV5-1, the J call TRBJ2-7, with 9 nucleotides matching TRBD1. The germline CDR1 and CDR2 sequences are SGHRS and YFSETQ. The CDR3 length is 15 residues. Unmatched junction bases numbered 8, after V lost 4 bases and J lost 3 bases. The CDR3 here is CASSKGQGSSYEQYF. Written as DNA, the CDR3 is TGCGCCAGCAGCAAGGGACAGGGATCGAGCTACGAGCAGTACTTC.

The sample holds many counts of this clonotype. The gene calls are TRBV12-3 or TRBV12-4 and TRBJ1-1; 8 bases match TRBD1. V lost 5 bases, J lost 1 base, and 3 bases stayed unmatched. The CDR3 has 14 residues. The CDR3 DNA reads TGTGCCAGCAGTGGACAGGGATGGAACACTGAAGCTTTCTTT. It encodes CASSGQGWNTEAFF.

This clonotype was seen a few times. The rearrangement links TRBV30 to TRBJ2-5, with D hard to call. The germline CDR1 and CDR2 sequences are GTSNPN and SVGIG (reference sequence). CDR3 length: 13 residues. V dropped 4 bases and J dropped 1 base, with 10 bases sitting between them. The CDR3 coding sequence is TGTGCCTGGAATCCCCGGGTCCAAGAGACCCAGTACTTC. Residues: CAWNPRVQETQYF.

J is TRBJ2-3 and V is TRBV28, with a possible D match to TRBD2 (5 bases). The V and J ends lost 4 bases and 5 bases respectively, with 16 bases between them. Per the germline V gene, CDR1 is MDHEN and CDR2 is SYDVKM. CDR3 size: 15 residues. The CDR3, as DNA: TGTGCCAGCAGTTCCGGACTCCACCAAGGAGATACGCAGTATTTT. The encoded protein is CASSSGLHQGDTQYF.

There are many counts of this clonotype. The CDR3 coding sequence is TGTGCCTGGACTGTGGGCTCTGGGGCCAACGTCCTGACTTTC. It specifies CAWTVGSGANVLTF. This chain joins TRBV30 and TRBJ2-6; D gene uncertain. Per germline, CDR1 GTSNPN and CDR2 SVGIG (reference sequence). There are 14 residues in the CDR3. Trimming took off 4 bases at V and 0 bases at J, with 7 bases between the two ends.

This clonotype occurred many times. This chain connects TRBV27 to TRBJ1-5; D is ambiguous. Trimming shortened V by 5 bases and J by 2 bases, and 7 bases separated the two germline ends. This CDR3 is built from 13 residues. The germline CDR1 and CDR2 sequences are MNHEY and SMNVEV (reference sequence). CDR3 in amino acids: CASSDYGNQPQHF. As DNA, the CDR3 is TGTGCCAGCAGTGATTATGGCAATCAGCCCCAGCATTTT.

This clonotype was picked up a small number of times. The chain employs TRBV29-1 and TRBJ2-7; 7 bases map to TRBD2. With 6 bases clipped from V and 9 bases from J, the junction kept 14 bases outside the gene matches. The CDR3 totals 13 residues. Germline lookup yields CDR1 SQVTM and CDR2 ANQGSEA. Written as DNA, the CDR3 is TGCAGCGTCGGGGGGATAGAGGGAAGGGGGCAGTACTTC. It yields the protein CSVGGIEGRGQYF.

The chain carries TRBV7-2 and TRBJ1-3, with D perhaps TRBD1 (5 bases). CDR3 size: 17 residues. Germline V lookup: CDR1 SGHTA, CDR2 FQGNSA. Trimming took off 4 bases at V and 2 bases at J, with 18 bases between the two ends. This CDR3 is CASSYDKVGHAGNTIYF. The CDR3 DNA reads TGTGCCAGCAGCTACGACAAAGTGGGGCACGCTGGAAACACCATATATTTT.

The rearrangement links TRBV19 to TRBJ1-5; 7 nucleotides match TRBD1. This CDR3 has 16 amino acids. J was trimmed by 6 bases and V by 7 bases; bases with no gene match: 15. The V gene's germline CDR1 is LNHDA and CDR2 SQIVND (reference sequence). This CDR3 reads CASTNTTSTGRQPQHF. CDR3 coding DNA: TGTGCCAGTACTAACACCACCTCGACAGGGCGTCAGCCCCAGCATTTT.

This clonotype was observed many times. The chain has TRBV6-1 and TRBJ1-5; 10 bases are shared with TRBD1. This CDR3 comprises 14 residues. V lost 10 bases and J lost 2; bases outside the gene matches: 5. CDR1 and CDR2 (germline): MNHNS, SASEGT. The CDR3 sequence: CATSGTGGNQPQHF. In DNA form, the CDR3 reads TGTGCCACATCCGGGACAGGGGGCAATCAGCCCCAGCATTTT.

This clonotype was counted ten times or more. The chain combines TRBV28 with TRBJ2-5; TRBD1 matches 7 bases. The CDR3 covers 15 residues. Germline V gene sequence: CDR1 MDHEN, CDR2 SYDVKM. Trimming at V came to 3 bases and at J to 5 bases, leaving 9 bases not matched to a gene. CDR3 DNA sequence: TGTGCCAGCAGTTTCCGGACAGGCCTGGTGGAGACCCAGTACTTC. Translation gives CASSFRTGLVETQYF.

This clonotype has at least ten counts. This rearrangement joins TRBV5-4 to TRBJ1-6; 7 bases map to TRBD1. Germline CDR1 reads SGHNT; CDR2 reads YYREEE (reference sequence). After removal of 1 base from V and 8 bases from J, the junction contained 6 bases not matched to a gene. This CDR3 comprises 15 residues. The CDR3 DNA is TGTGCCAGCAGCTTGTACCCTGACAGGGATTCACCCCTCCACTTT. This sequence encodes CASSLYPDRDSPLHF.

This clonotype was counted a few times. The chain is built from TRBV20-1 and TRBJ2-3; 11 bases are shared with TRBD2. The germline V gene encodes CDR1 DFQATT and CDR2 SNEGSKA (reference sequence). J was trimmed by 1 base and V by 1 base; bases with no gene match: 1. There are 15 residues in the CDR3. The chain's CDR3 is CSARGTSGRTDTQYF. The CDR3 region has the DNA TGCAGTGCTAGAGGGACTAGCGGGCGCACAGATACGCAGTATTTT.

This clonotype came up a few times. This chain connects TRBV18 to TRBJ2-7; 7 nucleotides agree with TRBD2. The J segment lost 6 bases and the V segment lost 1 base, leaving 3 bases of the junction unmatched. Germline V CDR1 and CDR2: KGHSH, LQKENI. The length of the CDR3 is 13 residues. The CDR3 DNA is TGTGCCAGCTCACCACGGGAGGGCCTCGAGCAGTACTTC. The encoded protein is CASSPREGLEQYF.

This clonotype occurred a few times. V gene TRBV7-2 combines with J gene TRBJ2-2; D call uncertain. Germline V gives CDR1 SGHTA, CDR2 FQGNSA. This CDR3 comprises 14 residues. With 6 bases removed from V and 5 bases from J, the gap between germline ends came to 13 bases. The CDR3 loop reads CASRSAGGTGELFF. DNA of the CDR3: TGTGCCAGCAGGTCCGCCGGTGGTACCGGGGAGCTGTTTTTT.

This clonotype came up a few times. The rearrangement links TRBV6-5 to TRBJ1-6, with 8 bases matching TRBD1. Germline V gives CDR1 MNHEY, CDR2 SVGAGI. V lost 0 bases to trimming and J lost 9 bases; unmatched junction nucleotides: 4. CDR3 size: 15 residues. DNA for the CDR3: TGTGCCAGCAGTTACTCGGACAGGGAGAGTTCACCCCTCCACTTT. Its protein product is CASSYSDRESSPLHF.

The chain links TRBV2 to TRBJ2-5, with a weak D call TRBD2 (7 bases). The CDR3 extends over 15 amino acids. Germline loops: CDR1 SNHLY, CDR2 FYNNEI. V was cut by 4 bases and J by 5 bases, with 17 bases left in between. The CDR3 spells CASSGGRGGEETQYF. In nucleotides, the CDR3 is TGTGCCAGCAGTGGAGGCAGGGGAGGGGAGGAGACCCAGTACTTC.

This clonotype was counted many times. The CDR3 DNA reads TGTGCCAGCAGGCTGGGGGTGGGACAACCAGGAGAAGCTTTCTTT. Its translation is CASRLGVGQPGEAFF. V is TRBV6-1 and J is TRBJ1-1; possibly TRBD1 for D (6 bases). The V gene's germline CDR1 is MNHNS and CDR2 SASEGT. This CDR3 is built from 15 residues. The V and J ends lost 6 bases and 8 bases respectively, with 22 bases between them.